This TCR beta chain stems from a study of vaccination effects on CD4 cells after COVID-19. The study, taken as a whole, reports: Few convalescent patients were studied, and early post-infection samples were lacking. Clones from infection and from vaccination both contracted markedly late after vaccination.

Points on this clone: The antigen remains unidentified.

The table came from immunoSEQ multiplex PCR; TCRdb's copy has only in-frame clones and leaves some out. The sample has about 72,000 clones, roughly three quarters seen once. V lost 1 base and J lost 0, with 10 bases in between. The CDR3 sequence is 15 residues long. Per germline, CDR1 GTSNPN and CDR2 SVGIG (reference sequence). Upon completion of more than eight days in culture, CD4+ T cells were isolated. Neither prior SARS-CoV-2 infection nor positive nucleocapsid antibodies were present in the vaccine recipients. IL-2 medium supplanted half the medium on days 3 and 7. This sequence joins TRBV30 and TRBJ1-3; unclear D gene. This sequence originates from a human donor who received a COVID-19 vaccine. The input for sequencing was CD4+ T cells from PBMCs cultured without peptide, taken before COVID-19 vaccination. The CDR3 region has the DNA TGTGCCTGGAGTGGGCACTCCGGCTCTGGAAACACCATATATTTT. Translating it yields CAWSGHSGSGNTIYF.